The 17 T cell receptor beta chains given below trace back to one sample, sequenced in a study of cytomegalovirus exposure and HLA in healthy donors. The PCR ran on 60 Vbeta and 13 Jbeta primers. Only in-frame clones appear in the TCRdb table, and some are missing; sequencing was by immunoSEQ multiplex PCR. The table records about 200,000 clones, about 78% of them present only once. The sequenced sample consisted of PBMCs. Source of these receptors: a male donor in good health and CMV-seronegative.

The chain couples TRBV25-1 to TRBJ1-5; D not certain. The germline V and J ends were trimmed by 5 bases and 2 bases, with 4 bases remaining between them. CDR3 length: 12 amino acids. Germline V lookup: CDR1 MGHDK, CDR2 SYGVNS. The CDR3 DNA reads TGTGCCAGCAGTTCGGGCAATCAGCCCCAGCATTTT. Protein: CASSSGNQPQHF.

V is TRBV6-6 and J is TRBJ2-7, with 8 bases matching TRBD1. Germline V gives CDR1 MNHNY, CDR2 SVGAGI (reference sequence). V gave up 2 bases and J gave up 0 bases; unmatched junction bases: 3. The CDR3 extends over 15 amino acids. The CDR3 nucleotides are TGTGCCAGCAGTTACGTGCAGGGGGCCTCCTACGAGCAGTACTTC. Protein sequence: CASSYVQGASYEQYF.

This clone was detected once. This chain uses TRBV9 with TRBJ2-3, with TRBD2 matching 14 bases. The CDR3 loop spans 16 amino acids. Germline lookup yields CDR1 SGDLS and CDR2 YYNGEE. With V trimmed by 4 bases and J by 4 bases, 5 bases remained unmatched. CDR3 protein: CASSLTSGRAADTQYF. The DNA for the CDR3 is TGTGCCAGCAGCCTGACTAGCGGGAGGGCCGCAGATACGCAGTATTTT.

The chain combines TRBV15 with TRBJ2-3; D possibly corresponds to TRBD1 (5 bases). This CDR3 spans 18 amino acids. Germline V gene data show CDR1 as LNHNV and CDR2 as YYDKDF (reference sequence). V lost 0 bases and J 0 bases, leaving 16 bases between the germline ends. CDR3 residues: CATSRDSPRTGSTDTQYF. Here the CDR3 DNA reads TGTGCCACCAGCAGAGACTCCCCCCGAACAGGTAGCACAGATACGCAGTATTTT. Full variable domain (outside the CDR3, taken from reference TRBV15 and TRBJ2-3): DAMVIQNPRYQVTQFGKPVTLSCSQTLNHNVMYWYQQKSSQAPKLLFHYYDKDFNNEADTPDNFQSRRPNTSFCFLDIRSPGLGDTAMYLCATSRDSPRTGSTDTQYFGPGTRLTVL.

The J gene is TRBJ2-3, the V gene TRBV5-4, with a weak D call TRBD2 (5 bases). Germline V gene sequence: CDR1 SGHNT, CDR2 YYREEE (reference sequence). The CDR3 extends over 16 amino acids. The V end was cut by 0 bases, the J end by 4 bases, with 15 bases between. This CDR3 is CASSLAGLRSADTQYF. Written as DNA, the CDR3 is TGTGCCAGCAGCTTGGCGGGATTGCGAAGCGCAGATACGCAGTATTTT.

The chain recombines TRBV5-1 with TRBJ2-1; 11 bases match TRBD1. CDR1 and CDR2 from the germline V gene are SGHRS and YFSETQ. This CDR3 contains 16 residues. V was pared by 3 bases and J by 5 bases, with 7 bases of the junction left unmatched. The CDR3: CASSSRGDRGNNEQFF. The CDR3 bases are TGCGCCAGCAGCTCGCGGGGGGACAGGGGGAACAATGAGCAGTTCTTC.

On this clone itself: The sample carries other DNA sequences with the same CDR3. The rearrangement uses TRBV6-6 and TRBJ2-3; unclear D gene. The CDR3 loop spans 14 amino acids. Germline lookup yields CDR1 MNHNY and CDR2 SVGAGI (reference sequence). V was clipped by 0 bases and J by 1 base, with 5 bases between them. As DNA, the CDR3 is TGTGCCAGCAGTTACTCGAGAGGCACAGATACGCAGTATTTT. This translates into CASSYSRGTDTQYF.

In its sample, this clone was seen once. The gene calls are TRBV29-1 and TRBJ2-2, with TRBD2 as a possible D gene (6 bases). V was cut by 5 bases and J by 3 bases, with 10 bases left in between. CDR1 SQVTM and CDR2 ANQGSEA come from the germline V gene. The CDR3 is 13 residues long. DNA for the CDR3: TGCAGCGTTTCCGGGAGTTACACCGGGGAGCTGTTTTTT. This sequence encodes CSVSGSYTGELFF.

The CDR3 protein is CASSRDRGSDGYTF. Here the CDR3 DNA reads TGCGCCAGCAGCCGGGACAGGGGGTCGGATGGCTACACCTTC. V and J are TRBV5-1 and TRBJ1-2; 11 bases fit TRBD1. Looked up from germline, CDR1 is SGHRS and CDR2 is YFSETQ. V lost 4 bases and J lost 6; bases outside the gene matches: 5. This CDR3 is built from 14 residues.

The rearrangement links TRBV18 to TRBJ1-4; 7 bases map to TRBD1. The CDR3 runs to 16 residues. V trimming: 4 bases; J trimming: 0 bases; junction bases outside the gene matches: 5. In germline, CDR1 is KGHSH, CDR2 LQKENI. The CDR3 DNA sequence: TGTGCCAGCTCACTGGGGACAGAAACAACTAATGAAAAACTGTTTTTT. Translating it yields CASSLGTETTNEKLFF.

This chain uses TRBV4-1 with TRBJ2-3; 8 nucleotides match TRBD1. Germline-derived CDR1 and CDR2 are MGHRA and YSYEKL. CDR3 length: 16 residues. The V segment lost 4 bases and the J segment 5 bases; nucleotides outside the gene matches: 11. The CDR3 nucleotides are TGCGCCAGCAGCCTCCACTCAGGGGGCGCGGTAGATACGCAGTATTTT. It is translated as CASSLHSGGAVDTQYF.

The rearrangement uses TRBV27 and TRBJ2-7; D may be TRBD1 (5 bases). Per the germline V gene, CDR1 is MNHEY and CDR2 is SMNVEV (reference sequence). The CDR3 length is 15 residues. V was cut by 4 bases and J by 2 bases, with 15 bases left in between. The CDR3 bases are TGTGCCAGCAGTTCCCCGCCCACAGGTGCCTACGAGCAGTACTTC. Its protein product is CASSSPPTGAYEQYF.

This chain connects TRBV12-5 to TRBJ1-2; no clear D. The V gene's germline CDR1 is LGHNT and CDR2 FRNRAP. V lost 6 bases and J 8 bases, leaving 16 bases between the germline ends. The CDR3 is 13 amino acids. CDR3 nucleotide sequence: TGTGCTAGTGGCCCAACCGGGCGAGGGGGCTACACCTTC. Its protein product is CASGPTGRGGYTF.

The chain joins TRBV5-4 to TRBJ2-5; the D gene is possibly TRBD1 (5 bases). The tail of the sequence fits TRBJ2-7 better, so the J call may be wrong. CDR1 and CDR2 from the germline V gene are SGHNT and YYREEE (reference sequence). CDR3 length: 13 residues. CDR3 bases: TGTGCCAGCAGCTTGCCAGGGCCCAACGAGCAGTACTTC. Translated: CASSLPGPNEQYF.

The table lists this clone with a count of one. The gene calls are TRBV27 and TRBJ1-1; 7 positions match TRBD1. Germline-derived CDR1 and CDR2 are MNHEY and SMNVEV (reference sequence). The CDR3 spans 13 residues. V lost 10 bases to trimming and J lost 0 bases; unmatched junction nucleotides: 5. Here the CDR3 DNA reads TGTGCCATTACGGACAGGCTGAACACTGAAGCTTTCTTT. Its protein product is CAITDRLNTEAFF.

J is TRBJ2-1 and V is TRBV19, with 12 bases lining up with TRBD2. The CDR3 loop spans 15 amino acids. The V segment lost 5 bases and the J segment 5 bases; nucleotides outside the gene matches: 4. Germline V CDR1 and CDR2: LNHDA, SQIVND (reference sequence). The CDR3 is CASSPRTSGDNEQFF. CDR3 bases: TGTGCCAGTAGTCCACGGACTAGCGGGGACAATGAGCAGTTCTTC.

The chain employs TRBV5-4 and TRBJ2-7; 12 bases match TRBD1. Germline assignment: CDR1 SGHNT and CDR2 YYREEE (reference sequence). CDR3 length: 15 residues. The junction had 11 bases not matched to a gene; V was cut back by 6 bases and J by 7 bases. CDR3 amino acids: CASTTGGQGALEQYF. As DNA, the CDR3 is TGTGCCAGCACCACTGGGGGACAGGGGGCGCTTGAGCAGTACTTC.